This TCR beta chain was sequenced in a study of CD8+ T cells in alopecia areata. General study findings and limits: Scalp sample sequencing also detects resident alphabeta T cells of normal skin.

A note on this clone: Its antigen is currently unknown.

RNA, once extracted, was reverse transcribed into cDNA for use as the sequencing template. Clones were sequenced by immunoSEQ multiplex PCR, and TCRdb holds only the in-frame ones, with some missing. This repertoire shows tens of thousands of clones, approximately 59% found once; its top ten account for 4.5%. In germline, CDR1 is SGHRS, CDR2 YFSETQ. The CDR3 is 15 amino acids. V was clipped by 5 bases and J by 10 bases; unmatched bases: 11. For five patients taking part in the biomarker study, CD4+ cells were further sorted into CD25+CD127- cells. V and J are TRBV5-1 and TRBJ2-1; 11 nucleotides align to TRBD2. This receptor was obtained from a human donor with alopecia areata. Source material: CD4+ Tregs sorted from blood. As DNA, the CDR3 is TGCGCCAGCAGTACCGGGACTAGCGGCTATTGGGAGCAGTTCTTC. Residues: CASSTGTSGYWEQFF.